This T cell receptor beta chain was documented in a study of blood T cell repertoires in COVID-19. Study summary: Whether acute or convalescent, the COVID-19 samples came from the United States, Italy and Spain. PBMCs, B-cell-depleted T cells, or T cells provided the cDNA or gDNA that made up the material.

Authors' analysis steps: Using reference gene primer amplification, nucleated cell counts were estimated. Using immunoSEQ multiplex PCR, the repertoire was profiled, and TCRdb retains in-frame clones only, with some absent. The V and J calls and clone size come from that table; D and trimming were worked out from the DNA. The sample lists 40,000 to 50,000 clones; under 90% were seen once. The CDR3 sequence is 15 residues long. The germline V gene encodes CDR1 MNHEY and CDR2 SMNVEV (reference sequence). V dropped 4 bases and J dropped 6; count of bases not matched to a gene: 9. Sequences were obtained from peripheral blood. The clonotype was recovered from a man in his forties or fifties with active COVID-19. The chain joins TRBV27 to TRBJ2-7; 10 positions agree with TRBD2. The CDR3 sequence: CASSSQAGGPLEQYF. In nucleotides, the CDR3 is TGTGCCAGCAGTTCACAAGCGGGAGGGCCCCTCGAGCAGTACTTC.